Shown below are 2 T cell receptor beta chains from a single sample sequenced in a study of shared clonotypes between healthy human individuals. It was CD45RO-negative cells, positively selected for CCR7, that made up naive CD8 cells, with terminally differentiated effector memory CD45RA+ cells excluded. The data were produced by immunoSEQ multiplex PCR, yet TCRdb's version contains in-frame clones alone and is incomplete. The table lists some 2 million clones, about 94% of them singletons. The specimen was naive CD8+ T cells sorted from blood. The receptors stem from a man between 18 and 35 years old in good health.

The chain combines TRBV27 with TRBJ2-3; 8 bases match TRBD2. CDR1 is MNHEY and CDR2 is SMNVEV in the germline V gene (reference sequence). V lost 4 bases, J lost 4 bases, and 22 bases stayed unmatched. This CDR3 is built from 20 residues. The CDR3 is CASSSPRAGGHPFRADTQYF. DNA for the CDR3: TGTGCCAGCAGTTCCCCTCGCGCGGGAGGACACCCCTTTAGGGCAGATACGCAGTATTTT.

The J gene is TRBJ2-7, the V gene TRBV4-1; 12 positions agree with TRBD2. Germline V gene data show CDR1 as MGHRA and CDR2 as YSYEKL. J lost 2 bases, V lost 4 bases, and 12 bases had no gene match. The CDR3 sequence is 18 residues long. The CDR3 loop reads CASSLRRLAGEVPYEQYF. DNA for the CDR3: TGCGCCAGCAGCCTTAGAAGACTAGCGGGAGAGGTCCCCTACGAGCAGTACTTC.